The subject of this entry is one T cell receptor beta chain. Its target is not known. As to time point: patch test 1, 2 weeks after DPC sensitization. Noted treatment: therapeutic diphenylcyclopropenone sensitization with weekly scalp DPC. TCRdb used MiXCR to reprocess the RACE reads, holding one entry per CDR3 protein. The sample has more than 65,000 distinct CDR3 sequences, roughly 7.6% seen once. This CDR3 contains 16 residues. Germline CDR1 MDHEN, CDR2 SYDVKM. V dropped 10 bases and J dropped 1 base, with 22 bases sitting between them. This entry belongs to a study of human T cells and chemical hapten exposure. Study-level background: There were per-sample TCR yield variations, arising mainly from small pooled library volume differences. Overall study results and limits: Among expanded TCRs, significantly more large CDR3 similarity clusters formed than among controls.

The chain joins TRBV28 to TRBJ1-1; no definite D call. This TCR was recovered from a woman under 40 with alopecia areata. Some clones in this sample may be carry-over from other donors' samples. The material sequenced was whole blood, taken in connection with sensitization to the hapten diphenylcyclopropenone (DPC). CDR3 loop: CAITQSEQPPNTEAFF. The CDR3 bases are TGTGCCATCACACAAAGCGAACAGCCTCCGAACACTGAAGCTTTCTTT. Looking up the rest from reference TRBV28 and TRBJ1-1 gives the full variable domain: DVKVTQSSRYLVKRTGEKVFLECVQDMDHENMFWYRQDPGLGLRLIYFSYDVKMKEKGDIPEGYSVSREKKERFSLILESASTNQTSMYLCAITQSEQPPNTEAFFGQGTRLTVV.